This T cell receptor (beta chain) was obtained from a study of cytomegalovirus exposure and HLA in healthy donors. The study's findings and limits: CMV serostatus was the only immune exposure information that was available.

As to this clone: Its antigen is undetermined.

The germline gives CDR1 GTSNPN, CDR2 SVGIG (reference sequence). The CDR3 covers 13 residues. Trimming removed 0 bases from V and 9 bases from J, with 12 bases in between. Primers: 60 Vbeta forward and 13 Jbeta reverse. TCRdb keeps only in-frame clones here, not all; method: immunoSEQ multiplex PCR. The sample holds more than 140,000 clones, 64% seen once. Healthy bone marrow donors made up the donor group. This chain joins TRBV30 and TRBJ1-5, with D uncertain. Sequenced: PBMCs. The clonotype comes from a woman under 40 in good health and CMV-seropositive. For the CDR3, the DNA is TGTGCCTGGAGTGTTTCGCGGCCGTCGCCCCAGCATTTT. Translating gives CAWSVSRPSPQHF.